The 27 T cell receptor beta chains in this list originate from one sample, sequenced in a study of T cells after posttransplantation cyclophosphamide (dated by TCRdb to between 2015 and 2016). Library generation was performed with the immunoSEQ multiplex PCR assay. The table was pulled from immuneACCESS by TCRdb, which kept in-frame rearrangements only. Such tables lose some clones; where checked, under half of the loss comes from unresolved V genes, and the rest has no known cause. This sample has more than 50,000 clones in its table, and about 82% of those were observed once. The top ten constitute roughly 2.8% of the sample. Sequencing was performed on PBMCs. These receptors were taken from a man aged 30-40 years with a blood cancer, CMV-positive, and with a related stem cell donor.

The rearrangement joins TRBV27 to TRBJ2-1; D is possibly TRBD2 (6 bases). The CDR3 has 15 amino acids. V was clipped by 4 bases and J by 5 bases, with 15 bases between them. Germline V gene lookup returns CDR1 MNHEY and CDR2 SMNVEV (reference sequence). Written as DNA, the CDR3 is TGTGCCAGCAGTTCCTCAGTGGACTACGACAATGAGCAGTTCTTC. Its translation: CASSSSVDYDNEQFF.

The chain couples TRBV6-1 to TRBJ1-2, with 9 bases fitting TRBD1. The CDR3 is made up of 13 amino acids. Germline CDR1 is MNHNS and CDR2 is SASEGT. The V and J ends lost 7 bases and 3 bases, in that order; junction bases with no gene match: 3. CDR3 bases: TGTGCCAGCATCTGGACAGGGGACTATGGCTACACCTTC. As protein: CASIWTGDYGYTF.

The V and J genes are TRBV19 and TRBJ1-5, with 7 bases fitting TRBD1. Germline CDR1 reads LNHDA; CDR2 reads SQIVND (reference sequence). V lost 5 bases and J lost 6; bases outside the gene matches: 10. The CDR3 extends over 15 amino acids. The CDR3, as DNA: TGTGCCAGTAGTCCCCCCGGGACAGTCCTTCAGCCCCAGCATTTT. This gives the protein CASSPPGTVLQPQHF.

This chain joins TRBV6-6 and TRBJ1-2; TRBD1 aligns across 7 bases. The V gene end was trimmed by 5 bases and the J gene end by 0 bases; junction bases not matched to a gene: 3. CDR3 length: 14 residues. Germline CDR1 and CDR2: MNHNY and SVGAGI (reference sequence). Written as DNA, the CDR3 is TGTGCCAGCAGTCCGGGACAGTCTAACTATGGCTACACCTTC. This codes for CASSPGQSNYGYTF.

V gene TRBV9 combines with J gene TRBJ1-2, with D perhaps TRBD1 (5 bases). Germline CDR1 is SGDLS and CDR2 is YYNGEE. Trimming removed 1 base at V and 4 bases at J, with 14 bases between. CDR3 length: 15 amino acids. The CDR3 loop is CASSVTTDPSYGYTF. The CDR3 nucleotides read TGTGCCAGCAGCGTAACGACAGATCCTAGCTATGGCTACACCTTC.

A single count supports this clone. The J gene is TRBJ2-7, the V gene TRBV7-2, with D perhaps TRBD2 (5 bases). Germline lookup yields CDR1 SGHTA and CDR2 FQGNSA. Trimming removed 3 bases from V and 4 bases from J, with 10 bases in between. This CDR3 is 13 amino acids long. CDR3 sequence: CASSFQGGYEQYF. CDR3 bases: TGTGCCAGCAGCTTCCAAGGCGGGTACGAGCAGTACTTC.

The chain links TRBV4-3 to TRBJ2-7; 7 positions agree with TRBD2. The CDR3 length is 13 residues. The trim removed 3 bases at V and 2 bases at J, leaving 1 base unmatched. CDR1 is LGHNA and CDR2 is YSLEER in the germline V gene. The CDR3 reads CASSQGGTYEQYF. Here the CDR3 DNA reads TGCGCCAGCAGCCAGGGGGGGACCTACGAGCAGTACTTC.

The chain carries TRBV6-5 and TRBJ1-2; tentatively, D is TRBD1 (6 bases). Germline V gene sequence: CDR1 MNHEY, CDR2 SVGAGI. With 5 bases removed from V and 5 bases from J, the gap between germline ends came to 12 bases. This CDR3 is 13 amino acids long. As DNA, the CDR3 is TGTGCCAGCAGTGTACCGGACAGTTATGGCTACACCTTC. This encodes CASSVPDSYGYTF.

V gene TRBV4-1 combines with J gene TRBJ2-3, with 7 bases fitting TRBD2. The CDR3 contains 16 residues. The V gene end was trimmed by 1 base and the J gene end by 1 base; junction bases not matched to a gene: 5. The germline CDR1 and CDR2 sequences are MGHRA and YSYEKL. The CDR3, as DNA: TGCGCCAGCAGCCAAGTTCGCGGGAGCGGCACAGATACGCAGTATTTT. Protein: CASSQVRGSGTDTQYF.

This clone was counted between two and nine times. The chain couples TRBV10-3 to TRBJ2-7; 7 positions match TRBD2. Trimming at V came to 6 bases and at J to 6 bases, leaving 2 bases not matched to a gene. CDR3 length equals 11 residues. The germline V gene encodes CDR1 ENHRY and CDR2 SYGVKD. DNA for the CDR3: TGTGCCATCAGCAGGGAGGGCGAGCAGTACTTC. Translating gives CAISREGEQYF.

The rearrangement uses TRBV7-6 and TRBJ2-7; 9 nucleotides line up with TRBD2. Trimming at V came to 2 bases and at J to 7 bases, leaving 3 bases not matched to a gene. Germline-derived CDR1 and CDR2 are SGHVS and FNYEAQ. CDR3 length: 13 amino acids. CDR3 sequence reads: CASSLSGRREQYF. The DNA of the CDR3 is TGTGCCAGCAGCTTAAGCGGGAGGAGGGAGCAGTACTTC.

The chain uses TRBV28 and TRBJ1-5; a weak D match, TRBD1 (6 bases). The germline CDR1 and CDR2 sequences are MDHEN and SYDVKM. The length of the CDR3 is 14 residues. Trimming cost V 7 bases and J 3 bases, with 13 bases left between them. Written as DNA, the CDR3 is TGTGCCAGCATCATAGGGGGTTACAATCAGCCCCAGCATTTT. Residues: CASIIGGYNQPQHF.

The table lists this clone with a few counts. The DNA of the CDR3 is TGTGCCAGCAGCCGATCCGGGACAGGGACCGAGACCCAGTACTTC. Its translation is CASSRSGTGTETQYF. V gene TRBV7-3 combines with J gene TRBJ2-5; TRBD1 agrees at 9 bases. CDR1 SGHTA and CDR2 FQGTGA come from the germline V gene. V shed 5 bases and J 5 bases; nucleotides not matched to a gene: 9. This CDR3 spans 15 amino acids.

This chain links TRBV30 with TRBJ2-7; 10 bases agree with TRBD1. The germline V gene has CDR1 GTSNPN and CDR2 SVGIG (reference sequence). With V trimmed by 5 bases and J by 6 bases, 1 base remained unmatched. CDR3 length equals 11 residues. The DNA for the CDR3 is TGTGCCTGGGGACAGGGGGGCGAGCAGTACTTC. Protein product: CAWGQGGEQYF.

CDR3 protein: CASSPTDPTGNQPQHF. As DNA, the CDR3 is TGCGCCAGCAGCCCTACAGATCCAACGGGGAATCAGCCCCAGCATTTT. The chain combines TRBV4-1 with TRBJ1-5, with D uncertain. The CDR3 runs to 16 residues. Trimming removed 4 bases from V and 4 bases from J, with 17 bases in between. The germline CDR1 and CDR2 sequences are MGHRA and YSYEKL.

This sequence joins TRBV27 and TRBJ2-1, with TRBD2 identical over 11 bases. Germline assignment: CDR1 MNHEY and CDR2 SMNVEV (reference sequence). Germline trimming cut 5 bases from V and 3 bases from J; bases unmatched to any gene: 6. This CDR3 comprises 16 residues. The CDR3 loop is CASSKTSGSHYNEQFF. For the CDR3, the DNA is TGTGCCAGCAGTAAAACTAGCGGGAGCCACTACAATGAGCAGTTCTTC.

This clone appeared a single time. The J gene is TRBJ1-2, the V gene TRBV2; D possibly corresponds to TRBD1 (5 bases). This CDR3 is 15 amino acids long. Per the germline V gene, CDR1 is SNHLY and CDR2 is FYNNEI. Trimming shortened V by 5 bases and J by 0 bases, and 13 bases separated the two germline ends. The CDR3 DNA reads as TGTGCCAGCAGTCATAGAGACAGTCCTAACTATGGCTACACCTTC. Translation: CASSHRDSPNYGYTF.

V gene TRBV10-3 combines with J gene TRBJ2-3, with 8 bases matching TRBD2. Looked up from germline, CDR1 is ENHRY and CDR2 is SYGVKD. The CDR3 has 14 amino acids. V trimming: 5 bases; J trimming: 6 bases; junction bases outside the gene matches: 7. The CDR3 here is CAISKPGGDDTQYF. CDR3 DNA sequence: TGTGCCATCAGTAAGCCGGGAGGGGATGATACGCAGTATTTT.

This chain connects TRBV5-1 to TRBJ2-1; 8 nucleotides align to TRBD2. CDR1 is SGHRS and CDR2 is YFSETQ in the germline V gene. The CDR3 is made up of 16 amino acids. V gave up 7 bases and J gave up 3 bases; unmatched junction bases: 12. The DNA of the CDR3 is TGCGCCAGCGCTAAGACAGCGGGAGTTGTCTACAATGAGCAGTTCTTC. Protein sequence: CASAKTAGVVYNEQFF. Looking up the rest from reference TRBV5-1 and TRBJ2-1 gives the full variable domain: KAGVTQTPRYLIKTRGQQVTLSCSPISGHRSVSWYQQTPGQGLQFLFEYFSETQRNKGNFPGRFSGRQFSNSRSEMNVSTLELGDSALYLCASAKTAGVVYNEQFFGPGTRLTVL.

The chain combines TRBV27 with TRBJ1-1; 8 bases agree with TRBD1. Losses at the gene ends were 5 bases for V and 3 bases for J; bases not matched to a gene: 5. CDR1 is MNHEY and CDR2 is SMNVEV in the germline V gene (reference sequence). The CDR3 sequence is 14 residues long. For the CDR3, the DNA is TGTGCCAGCAGTACAGGGGGTACGTACACTGAAGCTTTCTTT. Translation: CASSTGGTYTEAFF.

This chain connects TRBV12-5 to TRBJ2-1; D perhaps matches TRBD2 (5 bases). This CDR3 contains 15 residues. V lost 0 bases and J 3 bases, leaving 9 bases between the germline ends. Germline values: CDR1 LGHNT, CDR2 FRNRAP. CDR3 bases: TGTGCTAGTGGTTTGGTTGGAGGATACTACAATGAGCAGTTCTTC. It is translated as CASGLVGGYYNEQFF.

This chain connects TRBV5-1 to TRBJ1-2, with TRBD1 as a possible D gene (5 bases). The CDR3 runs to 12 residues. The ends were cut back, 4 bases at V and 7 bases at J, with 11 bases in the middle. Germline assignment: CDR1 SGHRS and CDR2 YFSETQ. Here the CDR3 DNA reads TGCGCCAGCAGCCAACAGGACCTTGGCTACACCTTC. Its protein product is CASSQQDLGYTF.

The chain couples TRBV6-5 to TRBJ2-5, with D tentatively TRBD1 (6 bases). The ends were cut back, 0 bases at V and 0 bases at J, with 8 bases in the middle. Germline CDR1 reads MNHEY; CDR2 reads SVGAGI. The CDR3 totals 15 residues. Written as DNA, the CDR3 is TGTGCCAGCAGTTACTCCGCAGGGGACCAAGAGACCCAGTACTTC. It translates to CASSYSAGDQETQYF.

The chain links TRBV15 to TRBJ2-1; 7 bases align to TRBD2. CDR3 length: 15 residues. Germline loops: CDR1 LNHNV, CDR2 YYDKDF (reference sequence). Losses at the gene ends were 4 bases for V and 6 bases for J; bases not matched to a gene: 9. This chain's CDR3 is CATSKRLAQSNEQFF. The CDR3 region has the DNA TGTGCCACCAGCAAAAGACTAGCTCAATCCAATGAGCAGTTCTTC.

In DNA, the CDR3 is TGCAGCCCTGCTGGGGAGGACAGGGGCTACTCTGGAAACACCATATATTTT. Its translation is CSPAGEDRGYSGNTIYF. V usage is TRBV29-1 and J usage is TRBJ1-3, with TRBD1 identical over 9 bases. Germline CDR1 and CDR2: SQVTM and ANQGSEA. V trimming: 8 bases; J trimming: 0 bases; junction bases outside the gene matches: 14. This CDR3 spans 17 amino acids.

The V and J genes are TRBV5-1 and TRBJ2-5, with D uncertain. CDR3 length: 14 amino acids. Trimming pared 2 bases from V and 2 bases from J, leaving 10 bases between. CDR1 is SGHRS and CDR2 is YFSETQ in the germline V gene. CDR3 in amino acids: CASSLRAKQETQYF. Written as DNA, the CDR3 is TGCGCCAGCAGCTTACGAGCCAAACAAGAGACCCAGTACTTC.

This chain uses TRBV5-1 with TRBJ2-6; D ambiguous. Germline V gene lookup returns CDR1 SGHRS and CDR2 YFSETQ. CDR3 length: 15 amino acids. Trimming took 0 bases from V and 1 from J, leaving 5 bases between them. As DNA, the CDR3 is TGCGCCAGCAGCTTGGATCTTTCTGGGGCCAACGTCCTGACTTTC. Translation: CASSLDLSGANVLTF.